The 2 T cell receptor beta chains presented below share a single source sample, sequenced in a study of blood T cell repertoires in COVID-19. TCRdb keeps only in-frame clones here, not all; method: immunoSEQ multiplex PCR. The sample includes 250,000 to 350,000 clones, 75% to 90% of them seen just once. Sequencing was done on a sample of peripheral blood. These receptors came from a woman between 25 and 40 years old with COVID-19, enrolled during active disease.

The chain carries TRBV5-1 and TRBJ2-3; weak D call: TRBD2 (6 bases). CDR3 size: 16 residues. Trimming pared 4 bases from V and 0 bases from J, leaving 15 bases between. The germline V gene has CDR1 SGHRS and CDR2 YFSETQ. The chain's CDR3 is CASSVTRLSSTDTQYF. The CDR3 DNA reads as TGCGCCAGCAGCGTGACTAGACTCTCTAGCACAGATACGCAGTATTTT.

The chain combines TRBV2 with TRBJ1-4, with D possibly matching TRBD1 (5 bases). Trimming stripped 4 bases from V and 17 bases from J, with 20 bases between. This CDR3 has 13 amino acids. Germline lookup yields CDR1 SNHLY and CDR2 FYNNEI. The CDR3 coding sequence is TGTGCCAGCAGTGGGGACTCACACACGTTGGGATTTTTT. It codes for CASSGDSHTLGFF.